This T cell receptor (beta chain) derives from a study of monozygotic twins with cystic fibrosis. The CDR3 has 16 amino acids. V lost 8 bases and J lost 8; bases outside the gene matches: 15. Germline assignment: CDR1 KGHSH and CDR2 LQKENI. Assay: immunoSEQ multiplex PCR; the TCRdb copy retains only in-frame clones and omits some. The top ten hold around 0.5% of the sample, which has roughly 12,000 clones, approximately 85% seen once. This chain connects TRBV18 to TRBJ2-4; 10 bases align to TRBD2. The specimen sequenced was blood. The clonotype was recovered from a young man with cystic fibrosis. The CDR3 protein is CASAHNQRGGSDIQYF. The CDR3 DNA reads as TGTGCCAGCGCTCACAACCAGCGGGGGGGATCGGACATTCAGTACTTC. The variable domain in full, completed from reference TRBV18 and TRBJ2-4, reads NAGVMQNPRHLVRRRGQEARLRCSPMKGHSHVYWYRQLPEEGLKFMVYLQKENIIDESGMPKERFSAEFPKEGPSILRIQQVVRGDSAAYFCASAHNQRGGSDIQYFGAGTRLSVL.